The 21 T cell receptor beta chains below were found in one sample sequenced in a study of T cell responses to AZD1222 COVID-19 vaccine (dated by TCRdb to the early 2020s). Libraries were constructed by the immunoSEQ multiplex PCR assay. Imported from immuneACCESS, the table was reduced by TCRdb to in-frame sequences with V and J called. These copies leave out some clones; in studies compared against another copy, an unresolved V gene accounts for under half, and the cause of the remainder is not known. Within this sample are roughly 180,000 clones, with around 92% of them counted one time only. Around 1.3% of the sample is taken by the ten largest. The time point label here, explained by the study, means: about 28 days (+/-7) after the second vaccine dose. This sample comprised peripheral blood, obtained 28 days after the second AZD1222 dose. Receptors were obtained from an adult who received the AZD1222 COVID-19 vaccine.

The genes are TRBV11-3 and TRBJ2-2; D gene uncertain. The V and J ends lost 5 bases and 2 bases respectively, with 3 bases between them. In germline, CDR1 is SGHNT, CDR2 YENEEA. The CDR3 is 12 residues long. The CDR3 spells CASSPNTGELFF. Written as DNA, the CDR3 is TGTGCCAGCAGCCCAAACACCGGGGAGCTGTTTTTT. The full variable domain, its missing parts supplied by reference TRBV11-3 and TRBJ2-2, is EAGVVQSPRYKIIEKKQPVAFWCNPISGHNTLYWYLQNLGQGPELLIRYENEEAVDDSQLPKDRFSAERLKGVDSTLKIQPAELGDSAVYLCASSPNTGELFFGEGSRLTVL.

The chain uses TRBV4-1 and TRBJ1-5, with D tentatively TRBD1 (5 bases). V lost 8 bases and J lost 4, with 21 bases in between. This CDR3 spans 16 amino acids. Germline-derived CDR1 and CDR2 are MGHRA and YSYEKL. CDR3 amino acids: CASSYSGGDRNQPQHF. The CDR3 nucleotides are TGCGCCAGCTCTTACTCCGGGGGAGACCGAAATCAGCCCCAGCATTTT.

J is TRBJ1-4 and V is TRBV5-1, with 8 bases aligning to TRBD1. Germline V gene lookup returns CDR1 SGHRS and CDR2 YFSETQ. J gave up 0 bases and V 0 bases, and 4 bases lay outside the gene matches. The CDR3 length is 17 residues. CDR3 DNA sequence: TGCGCCAGCAGCTTGGGCAGGGGGCAACCAACTAATGAAAAACTGTTTTTT. This translates into CASSLGRGQPTNEKLFF.

The rearrangement uses TRBV18 and TRBJ1-2; D remains ambiguous. CDR1 KGHSH and CDR2 LQKENI come from the germline V gene. Trimming took off 6 bases at V and 3 bases at J, with 14 bases between the two ends. The CDR3 length is 14 residues. CDR3 region: CASSPTPQDYGYTF. DNA of the CDR3: TGTGCCAGCTCGCCTACCCCGCAGGACTATGGCTACACCTTC.

The V and J genes are TRBV6-2 or TRBV6-3 and TRBJ1-1; D gene uncertain. The V end was cut by 2 bases, the J end by 2 bases, with 3 bases between. CDR3 size: 12 residues. Germline loops: CDR1 MNHEY, CDR2 SVGEGT. The CDR3 loop reads CASSYANTEAFF. The CDR3 DNA sequence: TGTGCCAGCAGTTACGCTAACACTGAAGCTTTCTTT.

The chain links TRBV4-1 to TRBJ1-2, with unresolved D. CDR1 is MGHRA and CDR2 is YSYEKL in the germline V gene. The CDR3 extends over 15 amino acids. V was clipped by 6 bases and J by 8 bases, with 22 bases between them. The CDR3 sequence is CASSLSTSSELGYTF. The DNA for the CDR3 is TGCGCCAGCAGTCTAAGCACGTCTTCGGAGTTAGGCTACACCTTC.

This chain connects TRBV19 to TRBJ1-2; D call uncertain. CDR3 size: 15 residues. From germline, CDR1 is LNHDA and CDR2 SQIVND (reference sequence). Trimming took off 2 bases at V and 6 bases at J, with 16 bases between the two ends. CDR3 DNA sequence: TGTGCCAGTAGTATACACCCACGCCAGGCGGATGGCTACACCTTC. This gives the protein CASSIHPRQADGYTF.

The sample holds one count of this clone. The chain joins TRBV19 to TRBJ2-4; D tentatively fits TRBD1 or TRBD2 (5 bases each). V was pared by 1 base and J by 0 bases, with 10 bases between. Germline V gives CDR1 LNHDA, CDR2 SQIVND (reference sequence). The CDR3 runs to 16 residues. As DNA, the CDR3 is TGTGCCAGTAGTATAGCCCGGGGCGTAGCCAAAAACATTCAGTACTTC. This translates into CASSIARGVAKNIQYF.

The genes are TRBV4-3 and TRBJ2-7; D is undetermined. V was pared by 1 base and J by 2 bases, with 6 bases between. This CDR3 is 13 amino acids long. The V gene's germline CDR1 is LGHNA and CDR2 YSLEER. The CDR3 is CASSQGPTYEQYF. The CDR3 coding sequence is TGCGCCAGCAGCCAAGGTCCCACCTACGAGCAGTACTTC.

This clone appeared once. V gene TRBV19 combines with J gene TRBJ1-5; D remains unclear. The germline CDR1 and CDR2 sequences are LNHDA and SQIVND (reference sequence). V shed 4 bases and J shed 0 bases, with 25 bases lying between them. CDR3 length: 20 amino acids. CDR3 loop: CASSNPIAPNYLNSNQPQHF. The DNA of the CDR3 is TGTGCCAGTAGTAATCCTATCGCCCCCAACTACTTAAATAGCAATCAGCCCCAGCATTTT.

This clone was seen a single time. The V and J genes are TRBV27 and TRBJ1-5; TRBD1 agrees at 9 bases. The ends lost 5 bases at V and 2 bases at J; junction bases unmatched: 10. Germline V gives CDR1 MNHEY, CDR2 SMNVEV (reference sequence). This CDR3 comprises 17 residues. CDR3 nucleotide sequence: TGTGCCAGCAGTGGGATGAACACAGGGGGCGGCAATCAGCCCCAGCATTTT. Its protein is CASSGMNTGGGNQPQHF.

The CDR3 loop reads CASSLYAGDYGYTF. The DNA for the CDR3 is TGTGCCAGCAGTCTCTACGCCGGAGACTATGGCTACACCTTC. V and J are TRBV27 and TRBJ1-2; no clear D gene. The CDR3 is 14 residues long. Trimming removed 5 bases from V and 3 bases from J, with 13 bases in between. Germline CDR1 and CDR2: MNHEY and SMNVEV (reference sequence).

The chain has TRBV7-2 and TRBJ2-6; D gene unclear. The germline CDR1 and CDR2 sequences are SGHTA and FQGNSA. With 5 bases removed from V and 0 bases from J, the gap between germline ends came to 14 bases. The CDR3 is 17 amino acids. For the CDR3, the DNA is TGTGCCAGCAGCGCAAGGCAAGGGCTCTCTGGGGCCAACGTCCTGACTTTC. Protein: CASSARQGLSGANVLTF.

The chain joins TRBV27 to TRBJ1-2, with D maybe TRBD1 (6 bases). From germline, CDR1 is MNHEY and CDR2 SMNVEV (reference sequence). This CDR3 is 14 amino acids long. Between the trimmed V and J ends, which lost 6 bases and 4 bases, there was a span of 15 bases. The CDR3: CASRPGGGPYGYTF. The CDR3, as DNA: TGTGCCAGCAGACCGGGTGGGGGCCCCTATGGCTACACCTTC.

A word on this clone: The sample carries other DNA sequences with the same CDR3. J is TRBJ1-1 and V is TRBV27; TRBD1 is a possible D gene (5 bases). This CDR3 comprises 12 residues. Germline-derived CDR1 and CDR2 are MNHEY and SMNVEV (reference sequence). The V end lost 5 bases, the J end lost 5 bases, and 9 bases lay between the germline ends. The CDR3 DNA is TGTGCCAGCAGTGGGGCGGGAACTGAAGCTTTCTTT. Translated, it gives CASSGAGTEAFF.

This clone has a handful of counts. The gene calls are TRBV28 and TRBJ1-5, with 7 bases identical to TRBD1. This CDR3 comprises 16 residues. Germline V CDR1 and CDR2: MDHEN, SYDVKM. V shed 5 bases and J 0 bases; nucleotides not matched to a gene: 7. In DNA, the CDR3 is TGTGCCAGCAGTCTAAGGGACAGCCCTAGCAATCAGCCCCAGCATTTT. Protein sequence: CASSLRDSPSNQPQHF.

This chain joins TRBV2 and TRBJ2-1, with D perhaps matching TRBD2 (5 bases). Between the trimmed V and J ends, which lost 6 bases and 7 bases, there was a span of 19 bases. Germline values: CDR1 SNHLY, CDR2 FYNNEI. The length of the CDR3 is 15 residues. The CDR3 protein is CASRESGSLWNEQFF. The CDR3 nucleotides read TGTGCCAGCAGAGAAAGTGGGAGCCTGTGGAATGAGCAGTTCTTC.

J is TRBJ2-1 and V is TRBV7-6; 8 bases match TRBD2. Germline CDR1 reads SGHVS; CDR2 reads FNYEAQ. There are 20 residues in the CDR3. The ends lost 4 bases at V and 3 bases at J; junction bases unmatched: 20. CDR3 loop: CASSSLTPLEAGAVYNEQFF. CDR3 DNA sequence: TGTGCCAGCAGCTCACTTACCCCCTTAGAAGCGGGGGCGGTCTACAATGAGCAGTTCTTC.

The chain is built from TRBV12-3 or TRBV12-4 and TRBJ1-2, with D hard to call. Between the trimmed V and J ends, which lost 4 bases and 4 bases, there was a span of 10 bases. CDR3 length: 13 amino acids. The CDR3 DNA is TGTGCCAGCAGTTCCCGGACTGTCTATGGCTACACCTTC. This sequence encodes CASSSRTVYGYTF.

The chain employs TRBV19 and TRBJ2-3; the match to TRBD1 covers 8 bases. The CDR3 sequence is 18 residues long. The germline gives CDR1 LNHDA, CDR2 SQIVND (reference sequence). The ends lost 4 bases at V and 3 bases at J; junction bases unmatched: 15. CDR3 nucleotide sequence: TGTGCCAGTAGTACAACCTGGACAGGGAATAAGGGGACAGATACGCAGTATTTT. The encoded protein is CASSTTWTGNKGTDTQYF.

The rearrangement links TRBV2 to TRBJ1-2; D unclear. Germline CDR1 SNHLY, CDR2 FYNNEI. Trimming stripped 0 bases from V and 2 bases from J, with 19 bases between. The CDR3 consists of 18 residues. The CDR3 region has the DNA TGTGCCAGCAGTGAAGCGGATCTTATTGGCAGGCCAAACTATGGCTACACCTTC. Translated, it gives CASSEADLIGRPNYGYTF.